A selection of T cell receptor beta chains follows, all from one sample in a study of blood T cell repertoires in COVID-19. Assay used: immunoSEQ multiplex PCR; TCRdb lists only in-frame clones, some missing. The sample holds 70,000 or so clones, 88% seen once. The sample consisted of peripheral blood. These receptors all stem from a human donor in a cohort sampled during active COVID-19. Each CDR3 is given with its conserved first and last residue. The order of the fields is clone size, J gene, CDR3 length, V gene, D gene, CDR3 DNA, CDR3 protein. A D gene is named only where the DNA matches it firmly. For some rows the clone size is stated as once, few or many, or as a class when expanded; others skip it.

clone_size: .; j_call: TRBJ2-5; cdr3_length: 21; v_call: TRBV2; d_call: TRBD2; cdr3_nt: TGTGCCAGCCAGAAGAACTTAGGTAGGAGCGGGAATGGGATATCGCAAGAGACCCAGTACTTC; cdr3_aa: CASQKNLGRSGNGISQETQYF
clone_size: .; j_call: TRBJ1-1; cdr3_length: 15; v_call: TRBV30; d_call: .; cdr3_nt: TGTGCCTGGAGTCCCCCCGAGCTTGGGAACACTGAAGCTTTCTTT; cdr3_aa: CAWSPPELGNTEAFF
clone_size: .; j_call: TRBJ2-3; cdr3_length: 17; v_call: TRBV2; d_call: .; cdr3_nt: TGTGCCAGCAGGGGGTTCCAACAGGGCACTAGCACAGATACGCAGTATTTT; cdr3_aa: CASRGFQQGTSTDTQYF
clone_size: .; j_call: TRBJ1-1; cdr3_length: 13; v_call: TRBV19; d_call: .; cdr3_nt: TGTGCCAGTAGTATAGCTCTGAACACTGAAGCTTTCTTT; cdr3_aa: CASSIALNTEAFF
clone_size: .; j_call: TRBJ1-4; cdr3_length: 15; v_call: TRBV3-1/TRBV3-2; d_call: .; cdr3_nt: TGTGCCAGCAGCCAAGCGGGGATGACTAATGAAAAACTGTTTTTT; cdr3_aa: CASSQAGMTNEKLFF
clone_size: .; j_call: TRBJ1-5; cdr3_length: 17; v_call: TRBV19; d_call: TRBD1; cdr3_nt: TGTGCCAGTAGGCCCGCCGAGGAACAGGGGATAAGTCAGCCCCAGCATTTT; cdr3_aa: CASRPAEEQGISQPQHF
clone_size: .; j_call: TRBJ2-3; cdr3_length: 16; v_call: TRBV5-1; d_call: .; cdr3_nt: TGCGCCAGCAGCTTGAATCTCGGAGGGCCTGGAGATACGCAGTATTTT; cdr3_aa: CASSLNLGGPGDTQYF
clone_size: .; j_call: TRBJ2-1; cdr3_length: 15; v_call: TRBV5-1; d_call: TRBD2; cdr3_nt: TGCGCCAGCAGCCGGACTAGCGGGTCTTACAATGAGCAGTTCTTC; cdr3_aa: CASSRTSGSYNEQFF
clone_size: .; j_call: TRBJ1-4; cdr3_length: 15; v_call: TRBV5-1; d_call: .; cdr3_nt: TGCGCCAGCAGCTTGGTCGGGGGGGCTAATGAAAAACTGTTTTTT; cdr3_aa: CASSLVGGANEKLFF
clone_size: .; j_call: TRBJ2-2; cdr3_length: 17; v_call: TRBV15; d_call: .; cdr3_nt: TGTGCCACCAGCAGCGTCACTAGACGGGGTTACACCGGGGAGCTGTTTTTT; cdr3_aa: CATSSVTRRGYTGELFF
clone_size: .; j_call: TRBJ1-4; cdr3_length: 14; v_call: TRBV10-3; d_call: TRBD1; cdr3_nt: TGTGCCATCAGTGCACAGGGGGCGCCCGAAAAACTGTTTTTT; cdr3_aa: CAISAQGAPEKLFF
clone_size: .; j_call: TRBJ2-1; cdr3_length: 15; v_call: TRBV6-5; d_call: .; cdr3_nt: TGTGCCAGCAGTTACATGGCCAAAACAGGCAATGAGCAGTTCTTC; cdr3_aa: CASSYMAKTGNEQFF
clone_size: .; j_call: TRBJ2-5; cdr3_length: 11; v_call: TRBV20-1; d_call: .; cdr3_nt: TGCAGTGCGAGGGCCGGGGAGACCCAGTACTTC; cdr3_aa: CSARAGETQYF
clone_size: few; j_call: TRBJ1-6; cdr3_length: 16; v_call: TRBV27; d_call: .; cdr3_nt: TGTGCCAGCAGTCCTACAGTGAGCTCCTATAATTCACCCCTCCACTTT; cdr3_aa: CASSPTVSSYNSPLHF
clone_size: few; j_call: TRBJ1-5; cdr3_length: 15; v_call: TRBV4-2; d_call: .; cdr3_nt: TGTGCCAGCAGCCAAGATCCGGGTACAAAACAGCCCCAGCATTTT; cdr3_aa: CASSQDPGTKQPQHF
clone_size: .; j_call: TRBJ2-5; cdr3_length: 14; v_call: TRBV29-1; d_call: .; cdr3_nt: TGCAGCGTTATTCCCCGGGAGTCCCCGCAGACCCAGTACTTC; cdr3_aa: CSVIPRESPQTQYF
clone_size: .; j_call: TRBJ2-5; cdr3_length: 16; v_call: TRBV6-2/TRBV6-3; d_call: TRBD2; cdr3_nt: TGTGCCAGCAGTACCCTCTTAGCGGGAGGGCCAGAGACCCAGTACTTC; cdr3_aa: CASSTLLAGGPETQYF
clone_size: .; j_call: TRBJ1-2; cdr3_length: 16; v_call: TRBV3-1/TRBV3-2; d_call: .; cdr3_nt: TGTGCCAGCAGCCAAGATCGAGTGTTCGCGGGCTATGGCTACACCTTC; cdr3_aa: CASSQDRVFAGYGYTF
clone_size: once; j_call: TRBJ1-1; cdr3_length: 14; v_call: TRBV5-1; d_call: .; cdr3_nt: TGCGCCAGCAGCTACCGGGTCATGAACACTGAAGCTTTCTTT; cdr3_aa: CASSYRVMNTEAFF
clone_size: .; j_call: TRBJ2-1; cdr3_length: 12; v_call: TRBV6-5; d_call: TRBD1; cdr3_nt: TGTGCCAGCAGGGGGACAGCGAATGAGCAGTTCTTC; cdr3_aa: CASRGTANEQFF
clone_size: .; j_call: TRBJ2-1; cdr3_length: 15; v_call: TRBV2; d_call: TRBD2; cdr3_nt: TGTGCCAGCAGTGAAAGGCTAGCGGGTGTGGTTGAGCAGTTCTTC; cdr3_aa: CASSERLAGVVEQFF
clone_size: .; j_call: TRBJ2-1; cdr3_length: 15; v_call: TRBV20-1; d_call: .; cdr3_nt: TGCAGTGCTAGTGGTGGGAGTCCCTCCTACAATGAGCAGTTCTTC; cdr3_aa: CSASGGSPSYNEQFF
clone_size: .; j_call: TRBJ1-3; cdr3_length: 15; v_call: TRBV10-3; d_call: .; cdr3_nt: TGTGCCATCAGTGACCAGGGGCTAGGTGGAAACACCATATATTTT; cdr3_aa: CAISDQGLGGNTIYF
clone_size: .; j_call: TRBJ1-1; cdr3_length: 18; v_call: TRBV5-1; d_call: TRBD1; cdr3_nt: TGCGCCAGCAGCTTGGATCCAGGGGGCTTCGGGGGAGAAACTGAAGCTTTCTTT; cdr3_aa: CASSLDPGGFGGETEAFF
clone_size: .; j_call: TRBJ1-2; cdr3_length: 16; v_call: TRBV3-1/TRBV3-2; d_call: .; cdr3_nt: TGTGCCAGCAGCCCTCAGTGGCCGCCTTCTGGCTATGGCTACACCTTC; cdr3_aa: CASSPQWPPSGYGYTF
clone_size: .; j_call: TRBJ2-4; cdr3_length: 12; v_call: TRBV5-4; d_call: TRBD1; cdr3_nt: TGTGCCATCGGACAGGGGGCCAACATTCAGTACTTC; cdr3_aa: CAIGQGANIQYF
clone_size: .; j_call: TRBJ2-3; cdr3_length: 13; v_call: TRBV29-1; d_call: TRBD2; cdr3_nt: TGCAGCGTTCTCCTAGCGGGCCCAGATACGCAGTATTTT; cdr3_aa: CSVLLAGPDTQYF
clone_size: once; j_call: TRBJ1-4; cdr3_length: 14; v_call: TRBV5-1; d_call: TRBD1; cdr3_nt: TGCGCCAGCAGCCTAGGGGGCGCAGATGAAAAACTGTTTTTT; cdr3_aa: CASSLGGADEKLFF
clone_size: .; j_call: TRBJ1-3; cdr3_length: 17; v_call: TRBV7-2; d_call: .; cdr3_nt: TGTGCCAGCAGCTTCGCGGGGTCCCAAAACCCTGGAAACACCATATATTTT; cdr3_aa: CASSFAGSQNPGNTIYF
clone_size: .; j_call: TRBJ1-2; cdr3_length: 14; v_call: TRBV6-5; d_call: .; cdr3_nt: TGTGCCAGCAACCAACAAGGTGGGGGCGATGGCTACACCTTC; cdr3_aa: CASNQQGGGDGYTF
clone_size: .; j_call: TRBJ1-4; cdr3_length: 16; v_call: TRBV29-1; d_call: .; cdr3_nt: TGCAGCGTCGAAACGGGGAAGGGAAGGTCTGGAAAAAAACTGTTTTTT; cdr3_aa: CSVETGKGRSGKKLFF
clone_size: .; j_call: TRBJ1-5; cdr3_length: 14; v_call: TRBV2; d_call: .; cdr3_nt: TGTGCCAGCACGCAAGGGGATAGCAATCAGCCCCAGCATTTT; cdr3_aa: CASTQGDSNQPQHF
clone_size: once; j_call: TRBJ2-1; cdr3_length: 14; v_call: TRBV28; d_call: .; cdr3_nt: TGTGCCAGCAGTGCTCAGACTAGATACAATGAGCAGTTCTTC; cdr3_aa: CASSAQTRYNEQFF
clone_size: .; j_call: TRBJ2-3; cdr3_length: 16; v_call: TRBV5-1; d_call: TRBD2; cdr3_nt: TGCGCCAGCAGCTTGGGACTAGCGGGAGCGGTAGATACGCAGTATTTT; cdr3_aa: CASSLGLAGAVDTQYF
clone_size: once; j_call: TRBJ2-1; cdr3_length: 12; v_call: TRBV28; d_call: .; cdr3_nt: TGTGCCAGCACCACGACCGACACTGAGCAGTTCTTC; cdr3_aa: CASTTTDTEQFF
clone_size: .; j_call: TRBJ2-3; cdr3_length: 14; v_call: TRBV7-9; d_call: .; cdr3_nt: TGTGCCAGCAGCCCGACAGAAAGCACAGATACGCAGTATTTT; cdr3_aa: CASSPTESTDTQYF
clone_size: few; j_call: TRBJ1-2; cdr3_length: 14; v_call: TRBV28; d_call: .; cdr3_nt: TGTGCCAGCAGGGAATTCGGGACTAACTATGGCTACACCTTC; cdr3_aa: CASREFGTNYGYTF
clone_size: .; j_call: TRBJ2-7; cdr3_length: 12; v_call: TRBV12-3/TRBV12-4; d_call: .; cdr3_nt: TGTGCCAGCAGTTTATACAGGTCGGCCGTGTACTTC; cdr3_aa: CASSLYRSAVYF
clone_size: .; j_call: TRBJ2-5; cdr3_length: 16; v_call: TRBV5-6; d_call: .; cdr3_nt: TGTGCCAGCAGCTTTGCTAGCCCGGGATCCCAAGAGACCCAGTACTTC; cdr3_aa: CASSFASPGSQETQYF
clone_size: .; j_call: TRBJ2-5; cdr3_length: 14; v_call: TRBV20-1; d_call: .; cdr3_nt: TGCAGTGCTAGTCCAGGCGTTAGTAGGGAGACCCAGTACTTC; cdr3_aa: CSASPGVSRETQYF
clone_size: .; j_call: TRBJ2-3; cdr3_length: 15; v_call: TRBV5-4; d_call: TRBD1; cdr3_nt: TGTGCCAGCAGCTTGGGACAGGGGGGCACAGATACGCAGTATTTT; cdr3_aa: CASSLGQGGTDTQYF
clone_size: few; j_call: TRBJ1-5; cdr3_length: 16; v_call: TRBV27; d_call: TRBD1; cdr3_nt: TGTGCCAGCAGTTCCACAGGGGGCGCGAGCAATCAGCCCCAGCATTTT; cdr3_aa: CASSSTGGASNQPQHF
clone_size: .; j_call: TRBJ2-3; cdr3_length: 13; v_call: TRBV6-5; d_call: .; cdr3_nt: TGTGCCACCCCCCGGGATGGGCGGGATACGCAGTATTTT; cdr3_aa: CATPRDGRDTQYF
clone_size: .; j_call: TRBJ1-5; cdr3_length: 15; v_call: TRBV5-8; d_call: TRBD1; cdr3_nt: TGTGCCAGCAGCCCACAGGGGACAAGCAATCAGCCCCAGCATTTT; cdr3_aa: CASSPQGTSNQPQHF
clone_size: .; j_call: TRBJ2-7; cdr3_length: 13; v_call: TRBV2; d_call: .; cdr3_nt: TGTGCCAGCAGTGAAGCTTGGGGCGACGAGCAGTACTTC; cdr3_aa: CASSEAWGDEQYF
clone_size: once; j_call: TRBJ1-5; cdr3_length: 15; v_call: TRBV19; d_call: .; cdr3_nt: TGTGCCAGTAGCCCCCGGGGGGTTAGCAATCAGCCCCAGCATTTT; cdr3_aa: CASSPRGVSNQPQHF
clone_size: .; j_call: TRBJ2-1; cdr3_length: 13; v_call: TRBV2; d_call: TRBD1; cdr3_nt: TGTGCCAGCAGTCCCATCACAGGGGGGGAGCAGTTCTTC; cdr3_aa: CASSPITGGEQFF
clone_size: .; j_call: TRBJ2-3; cdr3_length: 16; v_call: TRBV24-1; d_call: .; cdr3_nt: TGTGCCACCAGTGATTTGTCCACATCCGACTCAGATACGCAGTATTTT; cdr3_aa: CATSDLSTSDSDTQYF